Detailed here is one T cell receptor beta chain. No cognate antigen has been identified for it. No base-level quality is on record; no much larger clone is a single base apart. The junction carries 14 bases between V and J, which are trimmed by 3 bases and 6 bases respectively. For CDR1 and CDR2, the germline V gene lists MNHNS and SASEGT. Measured from the cysteine to the phenylalanine, the CDR3 is 14 residues long. CDR3 DNA is the only sequence kept; it has 42 bases, read in frame from the first base. This specimen comes from a study of vaccination and CD4 T cells after COVID-19 (dated by TCRdb to between 2020 and 2023). A note on the overall study: The convalescent cohort included six males and four females, with two Hispanic individuals, seven Caucasians, two Asians and one multiracial person. Participants received two doses of either the Pfizer-BioNTech BNT162b2 vaccine (n=8) or the Moderna mRNA-1273 vaccine (n=2). Post-COVID blood samples were collected from convalescent patients a median of around 96 days after diagnosis, with a range of roughly 35 to 170 days. Post-vaccine blood samples were collected a median of approximately 68 days after the second vaccine dose, ranging from about 13 to 241 days. Culture stimuli were overlapping spike peptide pools from SARS-CoV-2 and from the common cold coronaviruses HCoV-NL63, HCoV-OC43 and HCoV-229E. In control cultures, a CEFX viral epitope pool was used as positive control, an HIV-1 Nef peptide pool was used as negative control, or no peptide was added. In some eleven COVID-19 convalescent patients and a few infection-naive healthy vaccine recipients, researchers compared the spike-specific CD4+ TCR repertoire from before mRNA vaccination with the repertoire from after. An earlier paper using these donors assessed, at the TCR clonotype level, memory CD4+ T cell crossreactivity between SARS-CoV-2 and common cold coronavirus spike proteins. The paper as a whole reports these results and caveats: In convalescent patients, a median roughly 87% of post-vaccine SARS-CoV-2-reactive clones were detected only after vaccination, suggesting vaccine-specific priming. In convalescent patients, nearly all vaccine-specific clones (304 of 307) were found to be mono-reactive for SARS-CoV-2 spike rather than cross-reactive with common cold coronaviruses. The number of convalescent patients in the study was relatively small, and the study did not examine early timepoints following natural infection. Although the median number of SARS-CoV-2-reactive clonotypes went up from roughly 22 after infection to 35 to 40 after vaccination, the increase was not significant.

The receptor library was made with PCR. At the Johns Hopkins FTIC core, DNA from the cultured CD4+ T cells underwent TCR sequencing with the Oncomine TCR Beta short-read assay. The QIAamp micro DNA kit was used to extract genomic DNA from the cultured CD4+ T cells. Oncomine TCR Beta libraries made from cultured CD4+ T cells were pooled using unique dual indexes and sequenced on an Illumina iSeq 100. The authors processed their data as follows. Non-productive sequences were filtered out, and CDR3s that did not start with C, did not end with F or W, or were shorter than 7 amino acids were discarded. Antigen-specific clonotypes were identified with the MANAFEST web application by comparing peptide-stimulated wells with reference and other culture wells. An FDR below 0.05, an odds ratio above 5, and a productive frequency above 0.1% in at least two of three replicate wells were required for clones to be considered positive. Clonotypes that were significantly expanded in both SARS-CoV-2 spike wells and at least one common cold coronavirus spike condition were defined as cross-reactive. CDR3 homology was assessed with Levenshtein distances (stringdist) and unrooted phylogenetic trees (ape) in R version 3.6.1. TCRdb itself trimmed the public reads at Q25 with fastp, ran MiXCR and retained productive beta chains. Every CDR3 protein is listed once, alongside the most common genes and DNA of its rows. For this entry, the V and J calls and clone size follow TCRdb and not the study's own pipeline. The sample table holds 7,000 or so distinct CDR3 sequences, of which around 41% were seen once. The ten largest clones add up to around 34% of the sample.

The sample's treatment or condition label, decoded: approximately 10-day PBMC culture with coronavirus spike peptide pools or control peptides (ViraFEST assay). CD4+ T cells from unexposed donors were collected before the COVID-19 pandemic (2011-2018). The ViraFEST assay was used in the study, in which antigen-specific T cells were expanded with peptide pools and expanded clonotypes were subsequently identified by TCR sequencing. Approximately 2.1 million PBMCs per well were cultured in IMDM with roughly 5.5% human AB serum and 7.5 to 10 IU/ml IL-2, plus 10 ug/ml peptide pools. On days 3 and 7, half of the culture medium was replaced with fresh IL-2-containing medium. CD4+ T cells were isolated after approximately 10 days of culture through negative selection using the EasySep CD4+ T cell isolation kit. Unexposed donor CD4+ T cells were tested for reactivity to SARS-CoV-2 S and N and four common cold coronavirus spike pools, as cell number allowed. Ficoll-Paque Plus gradient centrifugation was used to isolate PBMCs from whole blood, and the isolated PBMCs were then either used fresh or cryopreserved at -140C. Culture conditions were generally each tested in triplicate wells. Leukapheresis product for the unexposed donors was purchased commercially.

Recombination connected TRBV6-1 to TRBJ1-1; perhaps TRBD1 is the D gene, with 5 bases matching. Sequenced: CD4+ T cells from blood, cultured in vitro. This clonotype originated in a human donor in good health. This receptor carries the CDR3 CASSERGREAEAFF. The nucleotide sequence is given as TGTGCCAGCAGTGAGCGGGGCAGGGAGGCTGAAGCTTTCTTT.